A single sample is the source of the 18 T cell receptor beta chains below, sequenced in a study of CD8 T cells in ankylosing spondylitis. TCRdb processed the 5' RACE reads anew with MiXCR; each CDR3 protein has one entry. The sample records about 340,000 distinct CDR3 sequences, under 15% being singletons. Sequencing input: blood, either unsorted or a sorted T cell fraction (not recorded which). All receptors derive from a male donor with ankylosing spondylitis or in good health (not recorded which).

This clonotype was counted many times. This chain connects TRBV11-2 to TRBJ1-1; D gene uncertain. V gave up 5 bases and J gave up 4 bases, with 5 bases separating them. Germline assignment: CDR1 SGHAT and CDR2 FQNNGV. The CDR3 covers 11 residues. The CDR3 protein is CASSPITEAFF. The CDR3, as DNA: TGTGCCAGCAGCCCCATCACTGAAGCTTTCTTT.

The J gene is TRBJ2-3, the V gene TRBV18, with TRBD2 matching over 11 bases. V gave up 2 bases and J gave up 4 bases; unmatched junction bases: 5. Germline V gene lookup returns CDR1 KGHSH and CDR2 LQKENI. This CDR3 contains 16 residues. The CDR3 region has the DNA TGTGCCAGCTCACCAGTTGGGACTAGCGGCGCAGATACGCAGTATTTT. Protein: CASSPVGTSGADTQYF.

This clonotype was seen a handful of times. The CDR3 region is CASSPLSMPANYEQYF. The CDR3 DNA reads as TGTGCCAGCTCACCACTCTCGATGCCAGCGAACTACGAGCAGTACTTC. This rearrangement joins TRBV18 to TRBJ2-7; D is unresolved. CDR1 is KGHSH and CDR2 is LQKENI in the germline V gene. V was clipped by 1 base and J by 3 bases, with 16 bases between them. The CDR3 extends over 16 amino acids.

This chain links TRBV7-9 with TRBJ1-6; weak D call: TRBD1 (5 bases). V was cut by 4 bases and J by 7 bases, with 14 bases left in between. CDR3 length: 15 residues. Germline V gene sequence: CDR1 SEHNR, CDR2 FQNEAQ (reference sequence). This CDR3 reads CASSWGDGRNSPLHF. CDR3 sequence (DNA): TGTGCCAGCAGCTGGGGGGACGGTAGAAATTCACCCCTCCACTTT. Supplemented by reference TRBV7-9 and TRBJ1-6, the full variable domain reads DTGVSQNPRHKITKRGQNVTFRCDPISEHNRLYWYRQTLGQGPEFLTYFQNEAQLEKSRLLSDRFSAERPKGSFSTLEIQRTEQGDSAMYLCASSWGDGRNSPLHFGNGTRLTVT.

In this sample, this clonotype turned up a few times. The rearrangement links TRBV20-1 to TRBJ1-6; D possibly corresponds to TRBD1 (6 bases). CDR3 length: 13 residues. V was shortened by 6 bases and J by 9 bases, with 15 bases between the two germline ends. Germline CDR1 is DFQATT and CDR2 is SNEGSKA (reference sequence). CDR3 protein: CSAVGRQASPLHF. The CDR3 region has the DNA TGCAGTGCCGTGGGTCGACAGGCTTCACCCCTCCACTTT.

This clonotype has just a few counts. The chain employs TRBV24-1 and TRBJ2-1, with 13 bases identical to TRBD2. The V gene end was trimmed by 4 bases and the J gene end by 6 bases; junction bases not matched to a gene: 5. The CDR3 covers 16 residues. Germline-derived CDR1 and CDR2 are KGHDR and SFDVKD. CDR3 protein: CATSDPGTSGTNEQFF. The CDR3, as DNA: TGTGCCACCAGTGACCCTGGGACTAGCGGGACCAATGAGCAGTTCTTC.

This clonotype has just a few counts. The chain recombines TRBV7-2 with TRBJ2-7; the match to TRBD2 covers 10 bases. Trimming at V came to 5 bases and at J to 3 bases, leaving 4 bases not matched to a gene. Germline V gene sequence: CDR1 SGHTA, CDR2 FQGNSA. The CDR3 covers 14 residues. The CDR3: CASSSPSGGYEQYF. CDR3 sequence (DNA): TGTGCCAGCAGCAGCCCTAGCGGGGGCTACGAGCAGTACTTC. Supplemented by reference TRBV7-2 and TRBJ2-7, the full variable domain reads GAGVSQSPSNKVTEKGKDVELRCDPISGHTALYWYRQSLGQGLEFLIYFQGNSAPDKSGLPSDRFSAERTGGSVSTLTIQRTQQEDSAVYLCASSSPSGGYEQYFGPGTRLTVT.

This clonotype came up a few times. The gene calls are TRBV6-5 and TRBJ2-1; 8 bases line up with TRBD2. Germline CDR1 and CDR2: MNHEY and SVGAGI. J gave up 6 bases and V 2 bases, and 15 bases lay outside the gene matches. CDR3 length: 18 amino acids. The CDR3 nucleotides are TGTGCCAGCAGTTACAGGAGTGCGACGGGAGGGGTAGGCAATGAGCAGTTCTTC. It encodes CASSYRSATGGVGNEQFF.

This clonotype was detected ten times or more. The J gene is TRBJ2-1, the V gene TRBV5-1; D might be TRBD1 (6 bases). The CDR3 runs 16 residues. V was pared by 4 bases and J by 3 bases, with 17 bases between. CDR1 SGHRS and CDR2 YFSETQ come from the germline V gene. CDR3 loop: CASSQGSQPGYNEQFF. In DNA, the CDR3 is TGCGCCAGCAGCCAGGGGTCCCAGCCAGGCTACAATGAGCAGTTCTTC.

This clonotype came up a few times. The chain employs TRBV29-1 and TRBJ2-3; no clear D gene. Germline CDR1 is SQVTM and CDR2 is ANQGSEA. This CDR3 contains 10 residues. V was clipped by 6 bases and J by 2 bases, with 3 bases between them. The CDR3 reads CSVDTDTQYF. CDR3 sequence (DNA): TGCAGCGTGGACACAGATACGCAGTATTTT.

This chain connects TRBV25-1 to TRBJ2-1; D tentatively reads TRBD1 or TRBD2 (5 bases each). V lost 3 bases to trimming and J lost 11 bases, with 23 bases between them. The CDR3 covers 16 residues. From germline, CDR1 is MGHDK and CDR2 SYGVNS. For the CDR3, the DNA is TGTGCCAGCAGTGAGGGGTATGAGGGGATCGGAGCAAAGCAGTTCTTC. Protein product: CASSEGYEGIGAKQFF.

This clonotype was observed at least ten times. The chain is built from TRBV6-5 and TRBJ2-4; D ambiguous. There are 16 residues in the CDR3. V lost 5 bases and J 0 bases, leaving 14 bases between the germline ends. Looked up from germline, CDR1 is MNHEY and CDR2 is SVGAGI. CDR3 DNA sequence: TGTGCCAGCAGTACTCGACTCACCCAAGCCAAAAACATTCAGTACTTC. This gives the protein CASSTRLTQAKNIQYF.

This clonotype was seen only a few times. V and J are TRBV12-3 or TRBV12-4 and TRBJ2-7, with a possible D match to TRBD2 (5 bases). The CDR3 runs to 13 residues. Trimming took 2 bases from V and 2 from J, leaving 7 bases between them. In DNA form, the CDR3 reads TGTGCCAGCAGTTTAACCGGGGCCTACGAGCAGTACTTC. Encoded protein: CASSLTGAYEQYF.

The genes are TRBV5-1 and TRBJ1-6, with D unclear. The germline CDR1 and CDR2 sequences are SGHRS and YFSETQ. The CDR3 runs 16 residues. Trimming pared 0 bases from V and 0 bases from J, leaving 7 bases between. CDR3 bases: TGCGCCAGCAGCTTGGAGAGCGTCTCCTATAATTCACCCCTCCACTTT. This translates into CASSLESVSYNSPLHF. Full variable domain (rest looked up from reference TRBV5-1 and TRBJ1-6): KAGVTQTPRYLIKTRGQQVTLSCSPISGHRSVSWYQQTPGQGLQFLFEYFSETQRNKGNFPGRFSGRQFSNSRSEMNVSTLELGDSALYLCASSLESVSYNSPLHFGNGTRLTVT.

The gene calls are TRBV20-1 and TRBJ2-2; D uncertain. CDR3 size: 12 residues. Germline loops: CDR1 DFQATT, CDR2 SNEGSKA (reference sequence). The V gene lost 6 bases and the J gene lost 7 bases, with 12 bases spanning the gap. CDR3 coding DNA: TGCAGTGCGGCAAACTTGGGCGGGGAGCTGTTTTTT. It specifies CSAANLGGELFF.

This chain links TRBV7-2 with TRBJ2-3; D remains unclear. Deletions cut 3 bases from V and 0 bases from J, with 13 bases between. CDR1 is SGHTA, CDR2 FQGNSA, per germline. This CDR3 spans 16 amino acids. The CDR3 DNA is TGTGCCAGCAGCTTCGGGCGGATATTTAGCACAGATACGCAGTATTTT. This sequence encodes CASSFGRIFSTDTQYF.

The CDR3 loop reads CASTATGTSGGYNEQFF. The DNA for the CDR3 is TGTGCCAGCACTGCGACGGGGACTAGCGGGGGTTACAATGAGCAGTTCTTC. The chain links TRBV6-1 to TRBJ2-1; 14 bases are shared with TRBD2. From germline, CDR1 is MNHNS and CDR2 SASEGT. Losses at the gene ends were 7 bases for V and 4 bases for J; bases not matched to a gene: 9. The CDR3 length is 17 residues.

This clonotype showed up just a few times. This chain links TRBV10-3 with TRBJ2-3; the D gene is possibly TRBD1 (5 bases). Germline values: CDR1 ENHRY, CDR2 SYGVKD. With 4 bases removed from V and 4 bases from J, the gap between germline ends came to 6 bases. The CDR3 sequence is 12 residues long. The CDR3 DNA is TGTGCCATCAGTGGCAGGGCAGATACGCAGTATTTT. Protein sequence: CAISGRADTQYF.